Following are 32 T cell receptor beta chains from one sample sequenced in a study of blood T cell repertoires in COVID-19. Produced via immunoSEQ multiplex PCR; TCRdb's table is partial and in-frame only. The sample records over 200,000 clones, roughly 86% being singletons. Material for sequencing was PBMCs or T cells enriched from blood (not recorded which). These receptor sequences come from a man aged 18-30 years with acute COVID-19.

The chain links TRBV7-3 to TRBJ2-7, with D possibly TRBD2 on 6 matching bases. Germline V gene data show CDR1 as SGHTA and CDR2 as FQGTGA. V shed 4 bases and J shed 5 bases, with 15 bases lying between them. CDR3 length: 14 amino acids. The CDR3 nucleotides are TGTGCCAGCAGCTACGGGACGGGGGATGACGAGCAGTACTTC. Its protein product is CASSYGTGDDEQYF.

This clone was recorded only once. This chain connects TRBV9 to TRBJ1-5, with D maybe TRBD1 (6 bases). The V and J ends lost 3 bases and 7 bases respectively, with 17 bases between them. Germline V gene data show CDR1 as SGDLS and CDR2 as YYNGEE. There are 15 residues in the CDR3. The CDR3 loop reads CASSAAGALGQPQHF. The CDR3 nucleotides are TGTGCCAGCAGCGCGGCGGGGGCCCTCGGGCAGCCCCAGCATTTT.

This clone was seen many times. The genes are TRBV7-9 and TRBJ1-1, with 12 bases identical to TRBD1. The CDR3 contains 17 residues. Germline lookup yields CDR1 SEHNR and CDR2 FQNEAQ (reference sequence). V trimming: 4 bases; J trimming: 1 base; junction bases outside the gene matches: 7. The CDR3 nucleotides are TGTGCCAGCAGCTCCCTGGGACAGGGGGCTTCGAACACTGAAGCTTTCTTT. Protein product: CASSSLGQGASNTEAFF.

The genes are TRBV28 and TRBJ2-1; 10 nucleotides line up with TRBD2. Germline lookup yields CDR1 MDHEN and CDR2 SYDVKM. V was clipped by 10 bases and J by 7 bases; unmatched bases: 7. The CDR3 extends over 13 amino acids. DNA for the CDR3: TGTGCCAAAGGACTAGCGGTTGAAAATGAGCAGTTCTTC. Translation gives CAKGLAVENEQFF.

CDR3 sequence reads: CASTVGWGGETQYF. In DNA form, the CDR3 reads TGCGCCAGCACCGTTGGGTGGGGAGGGGAGACCCAGTACTTC. The V gene is TRBV4-1, the J gene TRBJ2-5; 7 bases map to TRBD2. CDR3 length: 14 amino acids. J gave up 5 bases and V 7 bases, and 10 bases lay outside the gene matches. Germline V gene sequence: CDR1 MGHRA, CDR2 YSYEKL.

This sequence joins TRBV6-6 and TRBJ2-1; TRBD2 matches 14 bases. The trim removed 5 bases at V and 12 bases at J, leaving 12 bases unmatched. Germline assignment: CDR1 MNHNY and CDR2 SVGAGI (reference sequence). This CDR3 contains 16 residues. CDR3 amino acids: CASSPHGTSGSYGQFF. CDR3 DNA: TGTGCCAGCAGTCCCCACGGGACTAGCGGGAGCTATGGGCAGTTCTTC.

The J gene is TRBJ2-1, the V gene TRBV18, with 13 bases fitting TRBD2. The CDR3 is made up of 15 amino acids. The germline V gene encodes CDR1 KGHSH and CDR2 LQKENI. Unmatched junction bases numbered 2, after V lost 3 bases and J lost 6 bases. Here the CDR3 reads CASSPGTSGINEQFF. CDR3 coding DNA: TGTGCCAGCTCACCCGGGACTAGCGGGATCAATGAGCAGTTCTTC. Combining the CDR3 with reference TRBV18 and TRBJ2-1 gives the whole variable domain NAGVMQNPRHLVRRRGQEARLRCSPMKGHSHVYWYRQLPEEGLKFMVYLQKENIIDESGMPKERFSAEFPKEGPSILRIQQVVRGDSAAYFCASSPGTSGINEQFFGPGTRLTVL.

The sample holds one count of this clone. The chain combines TRBV7-2 with TRBJ2-1, with D possibly matching TRBD2 (6 bases). Germline lookup yields CDR1 SGHTA and CDR2 FQGNSA. The CDR3 covers 13 residues. V was pared by 2 bases and J by 9 bases, with 11 bases between. The CDR3 loop reads CASSLTSSREQFF. The DNA of the CDR3 is TGTGCCAGCAGCTTAACTAGCTCCCGTGAGCAGTTCTTC.

J is TRBJ2-5 and V is TRBV6-2 or TRBV6-3, with a possible D match to TRBD2 (6 bases). The CDR3 is 15 amino acids. V was pared by 3 bases and J by 1 base, with 12 bases between. In germline, CDR1 is MNHEY, CDR2 SVGEGT. CDR3 sequence: CASSYWAGTQETQYF. The CDR3 region has the DNA TGTGCCAGCAGTTATTGGGCGGGGACCCAAGAGACCCAGTACTTC.

This clone appeared a few times. The identical CDR3 is also encoded by other nucleotide sequences in the sample. The rearrangement joins TRBV30 to TRBJ1-5, with no clear D. Germline CDR1 is GTSNPN and CDR2 is SVGIG (reference sequence). V was clipped by 0 bases and J by 7 bases, with 10 bases between them. The CDR3 has 13 residues. CDR3 DNA: TGTGCCTGGAGTGTAGGAGGGAACCAGCCCCAGCATTTT. Residues: CAWSVGGNQPQHF.

The chain uses TRBV11-2 and TRBJ2-6; 8 bases fit TRBD1. Germline V lookup: CDR1 SGHAT, CDR2 FQNNGV. This CDR3 is 18 amino acids long. V was clipped by 6 bases and J by 2 bases; unmatched bases: 12. DNA of the CDR3: TGTGCCAGCAGAAAGCCCGGGACAGGATCTCCTGGGGCCAACGTCCTGACTTTC. Its protein is CASRKPGTGSPGANVLTF.

The CDR3 spells CASSTGGTGELFF. The CDR3 DNA is TGTGCCAGCAGTACAGGGGGAACCGGGGAGCTGTTTTTT. This chain uses TRBV25-1 with TRBJ2-2, with 8 positions matching TRBD1. The CDR3 totals 13 residues. V shed 5 bases, J shed 5 bases, and the junction held 1 base outside the gene matches. Germline CDR1 MGHDK, CDR2 SYGVNS.

The chain uses TRBV5-4 and TRBJ2-7; D gene ambiguous. CDR3 length equals 11 residues. The V end was cut by 0 bases, the J end by 10 bases, with 8 bases between. Germline-derived CDR1 and CDR2 are SGHNT and YYREEE (reference sequence). The CDR3 DNA reads as TGTGCCAGCAGCTTGGCTCAGGAACAGTACTTC. Translation gives CASSLAQEQYF.

V gene TRBV29-1 combines with J gene TRBJ2-3; tentatively, D is TRBD2 (6 bases). Trimming left V 3 bases short and J 4 bases short, with 11 bases between. The CDR3 is 13 residues long. In germline, CDR1 is SQVTM, CDR2 ANQGSEA. CDR3 DNA sequence: TGCAGCGTTGACGGGAGTGCCGCAGATACGCAGTATTTT. Its protein product is CSVDGSAADTQYF.

The chain combines TRBV30 with TRBJ1-2; 8 nucleotides agree with TRBD1. V shed 3 bases and J 5 bases; nucleotides not matched to a gene: 8. The CDR3 has 14 amino acids. The germline V gene has CDR1 GTSNPN and CDR2 SVGIG (reference sequence). CDR3 amino acids: CAWRPLDREYGYTF. The CDR3 bases are TGTGCCTGGAGACCACTGGACAGGGAGTATGGCTACACCTTC.

This chain uses TRBV7-2 with TRBJ2-1, with TRBD1 as a possible D gene (6 bases). Germline V gene sequence: CDR1 SGHTA, CDR2 FQGNSA. Between the trimmed V and J ends, which lost 3 bases and 2 bases, there was a span of 8 bases. The CDR3 length is 14 residues. The CDR3 protein is CASSFAGAYNEQFF. The DNA for the CDR3 is TGTGCCAGCAGCTTCGCAGGGGCCTACAATGAGCAGTTCTTC.

The chain couples TRBV19 to TRBJ1-5; D not certain. The germline V gene has CDR1 LNHDA and CDR2 SQIVND (reference sequence). The V end lost 0 bases, the J end lost 3 bases, and 6 bases lay between the germline ends. CDR3 size: 14 residues. The CDR3 loop reads CASSIDDNNQPQHF. CDR3 nucleotide sequence: TGTGCCAGTAGTATAGATGACAACAATCAGCCCCAGCATTTT.

The chain is built from TRBV12-5 and TRBJ1-5; D uncertain. Looked up from germline, CDR1 is LGHNT and CDR2 is FRNRAP. Trimming left V 2 bases short and J 5 bases short, with 16 bases between. The CDR3 sequence is 16 residues long. The DNA of the CDR3 is TGTGCTAGTGGTTTGCCCCTGGAGGTAGGAGATCAGCCCCAGCATTTT. Protein sequence: CASGLPLEVGDQPQHF.

The CDR3 here is CASSGWQVNTGELFF. As DNA, the CDR3 is TGTGCCAGCAGTGGGTGGCAGGTTAACACCGGGGAGCTGTTTTTT. V is TRBV2 and J is TRBJ2-2, with D unresolved. The CDR3 covers 15 residues. From germline, CDR1 is SNHLY and CDR2 FYNNEI. V gave up 4 bases and J gave up 2 bases, with 11 bases separating them.

The chain uses TRBV12-3 or TRBV12-4 and TRBJ1-2; perhaps TRBD1 as D (5 bases). CDR3 length equals 12 residues. V dropped 3 bases and J dropped 8 bases, with 10 bases sitting between them. This CDR3 is CASSFQGRGYTF. In DNA form, the CDR3 reads TGTGCCAGCAGTTTTCAGGGCCGGGGCTACACCTTC.

The rearrangement joins TRBV9 to TRBJ2-3; TRBD2 matches 10 bases. The CDR3 is made up of 15 amino acids. Unmatched junction bases numbered 4, after V lost 4 bases and J lost 2 bases. Germline CDR1 SGDLS, CDR2 YYNGEE. CDR3 in amino acids: CASSIGLADTDTQYF. The DNA for the CDR3 is TGTGCCAGCAGCATTGGACTAGCGGACACAGATACGCAGTATTTT. The full variable domain, with the rest looked up from reference TRBV9 and TRBJ2-3, is DSGVTQTPKHLITATGQRVTLRCSPRSGDLSVYWYQQSLDQGLQFLIQYYNGEERAKGNILERFSAQQFPDLHSELNLSSLELGDSALYFCASSIGLADTDTQYFGPGTRLTVL.

This clone was observed once. The chain carries TRBV7-2 and TRBJ2-7; perhaps TRBD2 as D (7 bases). CDR1 is SGHTA and CDR2 is FQGNSA in the germline V gene. The CDR3 has 15 residues. Trimming stripped 0 bases from V and 5 bases from J, with 14 bases between. The CDR3 DNA reads as TGTGCCAGCAGCTTAGCGCCGGGGGGCGGTGACGAGCAGTACTTC. Amino acid sequence: CASSLAPGGGDEQYF.

The chain is built from TRBV19 and TRBJ1-1; 7 nucleotides match TRBD1. The CDR3 loop spans 14 amino acids. Per the germline V gene, CDR1 is LNHDA and CDR2 is SQIVND (reference sequence). V lost 3 bases and J lost 3; bases outside the gene matches: 4. CDR3 region: CASSMAGGDTEAFF. DNA for the CDR3: TGTGCCAGTAGTATGGCAGGGGGTGACACTGAAGCTTTCTTT.

Only one count was recorded for this clone. The chain recombines TRBV5-1 with TRBJ1-2, with 8 bases aligning to TRBD1. The CDR3 totals 15 residues. Germline V gene data show CDR1 as SGHRS and CDR2 as YFSETQ. The V and J ends lost 4 bases and 0 bases, in that order; junction bases with no gene match: 5. The CDR3 DNA follows: TGCGCCAGCAGCGGAACAGGGGGGCCTAACTATGGCTACACCTTC. The encoded protein is CASSGTGGPNYGYTF.

This sequence joins TRBV28 and TRBJ2-1, with 11 nucleotides matching TRBD1. Germline lookup yields CDR1 MDHEN and CDR2 SYDVKM. This CDR3 region has 15 residues. Germline trimming cut 3 bases from V and 7 bases from J; bases unmatched to any gene: 5. CDR3 sequence reads: CASSLGTGGRNEQFF. The CDR3, as DNA: TGTGCCAGCAGTTTGGGGACAGGGGGTCGGAATGAGCAGTTCTTC.

This chain uses TRBV3-1 (or the pseudogene TRBV3-2) with TRBJ2-7; 7 nucleotides agree with TRBD2. The V gene end was trimmed by 0 bases and the J gene end by 5 bases; junction bases not matched to a gene: 7. CDR3 length equals 15 residues. Germline CDR1 and CDR2: LGHDT and YNNKEL (reference sequence). The DNA for the CDR3 is TGTGCCAGCAGCCAAGACCTGCGGGAGAGGGACGAGCAGTACTTC. Its translation is CASSQDLRERDEQYF.

This chain uses TRBV2 with TRBJ1-4; no definite D call. The CDR3 has 15 residues. Germline V CDR1 and CDR2: SNHLY, FYNNEI. V dropped 4 bases and J dropped 8 bases, with 17 bases sitting between them. The CDR3 DNA reads as TGTGCCAGCAGTGTGGGGAGGAAACAAAAAGAAAAACTGTTTTTT. This sequence encodes CASSVGRKQKEKLFF.

The V call is TRBV1, the J call TRBJ2-7; TRBD1, the D gene given by the table, was not confirmed from the DNA. TRBV1 is designated a pseudogene. The CDR3 sequence is 16 residues long. The CDR3 region is CTSSQETGINVYEQYF. The CDR3, as DNA: TGCACCAGCAGCCAAGAAACAGGGATAAACGTCTACGAGCAGTACTTC.

V usage is TRBV2 and J usage is TRBJ1-2; D may be TRBD1 (5 bases). Trimming took 6 bases from V and 3 from J, leaving 17 bases between them. The CDR3 contains 15 residues. The germline gives CDR1 SNHLY, CDR2 FYNNEI. The DNA for the CDR3 is TGTGCCAGCAGAGCGGGACCCTCGGTGGACTATGGCTACACCTTC. Translation: CASRAGPSVDYGYTF.

This clone was seen once. The CDR3 loop is CAWSGQGENTEAFF. CDR3 DNA: TGTGCCTGGAGTGGACAGGGGGAGAACACTGAAGCTTTCTTT. This chain uses TRBV30 with TRBJ1-1, with 9 bases that match TRBD1. This CDR3 is 14 amino acids long. CDR1 and CDR2 from the germline V gene are GTSNPN and SVGIG (reference sequence). The V segment lost 1 base and the J segment 1 base; nucleotides outside the gene matches: 1.

The J gene is TRBJ2-1, the V gene TRBV7-2; 10 bases map to TRBD2. V shed 1 base, J shed 15 bases, and the junction held 12 bases outside the gene matches. Germline V CDR1 and CDR2: SGHTA, FQGNSA. There are 15 residues in the CDR3. For the CDR3, the DNA is TGTGCCAGCAGCTTAGGGGGGCAGAGCGGGAGGGCATTGTTCTTC. Its protein product is CASSLGGQSGRALFF.

The chain links TRBV29-1 to TRBJ2-7; 7 bases agree with TRBD2. V dropped 6 bases and J dropped 2; count of bases not matched to a gene: 7. This CDR3 is 13 amino acids long. The germline V gene encodes CDR1 SQVTM and CDR2 ANQGSEA. CDR3 bases: TGCAGCGTCGTAGAGCGGGATCCCTACGAGCAGTACTTC. Its translation: CSVVERDPYEQYF.